These 2 T cell receptor beta chains came from one sample sequenced in a study of blood T cell repertoires in COVID-19 (dated by TCRdb to 2020 to 2021). Library creation used the immunoSEQ multiplex PCR assay. Entries here come from immuneACCESS through TCRdb and include only in-frame sequences with V and J called. Some clones fail to appear in such tables; in the studies checked, an unresolved V gene covers under half of the shortfall, and the cause of the remainder is unknown. The sample table shows fewer than 60,000 clones, and 86% are seen once. The ten largest clones capture roughly 15% of the sample. The material sequenced was peripheral blood. Source of these receptors: a human donor in a cohort sampled during active COVID-19.

The chain recombines TRBV27 with TRBJ1-2, with D possibly matching TRBD1 (6 bases). Trimming removed 3 bases from V and 5 bases from J, with 10 bases in between. This CDR3 contains 13 residues. In germline, CDR1 is MNHEY, CDR2 SMNVEV (reference sequence). As DNA, the CDR3 is TGTGCCAGCAGTTTGTGGCAGGGGTATGGCTACACCTTC. Translating it yields CASSLWQGYGYTF.

This clone has just a few counts. The germline gene is not matched at one end of the junction; a read error may be the cause. The rearrangement links TRBV7-7 to TRBJ1-6; D may be TRBD1 (6 bases). Germline values: CDR1 SSHAT, CDR2 FNYEAQ (reference sequence). This CDR3 is 18 amino acids long. The CDR3 DNA reads TGCGAGGTCCGGGGTCTATGGCGGGGGGCTTCCTATAATTCACCCCTCCACTTT. As protein: CEVRGLWRGASYNSPLHF.